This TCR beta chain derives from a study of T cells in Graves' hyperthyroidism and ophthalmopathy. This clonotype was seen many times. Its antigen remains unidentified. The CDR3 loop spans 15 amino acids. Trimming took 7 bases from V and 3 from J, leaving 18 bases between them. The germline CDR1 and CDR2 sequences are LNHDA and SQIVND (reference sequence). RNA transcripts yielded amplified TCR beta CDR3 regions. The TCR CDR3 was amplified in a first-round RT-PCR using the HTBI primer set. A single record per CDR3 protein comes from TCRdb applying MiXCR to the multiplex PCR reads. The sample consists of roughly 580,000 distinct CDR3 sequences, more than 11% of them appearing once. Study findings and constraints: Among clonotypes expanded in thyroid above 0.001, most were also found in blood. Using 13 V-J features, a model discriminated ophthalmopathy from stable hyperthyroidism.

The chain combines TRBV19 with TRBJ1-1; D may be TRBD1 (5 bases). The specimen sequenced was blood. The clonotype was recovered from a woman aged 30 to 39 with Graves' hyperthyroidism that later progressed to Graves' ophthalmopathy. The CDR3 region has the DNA TGTGCCAGTACCTCAGGGCTGGCTAGGGACACTGAAGCTTTCTTT. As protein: CASTSGLARDTEAFF.